What follows describes a single TCR beta chain. These data come from a study of blood T cell repertoires in COVID-19. Across the whole study: There were acute and convalescent COVID-19 samples, and they came from the United States, Italy and Spain. T cells, B-cell-depleted T cells, or PBMCs provided the cDNA or gDNA that served as material.

Per the germline V gene, CDR1 is MDHEN and CDR2 is SYDVKM. The CDR3 length is 15 residues. The V and J ends lost 6 bases and 4 bases, in that order; junction bases with no gene match: 8. Original methodology: From reference gene primer amplification, estimates of nucleated cell counts were derived. TCRdb's copy holds only in-frame clones and misses some; the assay was immunoSEQ multiplex PCR. The DNA gave D and trimming, while V, J and clone size come from that table. The table has about 300,000 clones, around 86% seen once. V usage is TRBV28 and J usage is TRBJ2-1; TRBD2 matches 8 bases. This sequence originates from a human donor in a cohort sampled during active COVID-19. Sequencing was carried out using peripheral blood. CDR3 amino acids: CASSTSGRSYNEQFF. The CDR3 bases are TGTGCCAGCAGCACAAGCGGGAGATCTTACAATGAGCAGTTCTTC.